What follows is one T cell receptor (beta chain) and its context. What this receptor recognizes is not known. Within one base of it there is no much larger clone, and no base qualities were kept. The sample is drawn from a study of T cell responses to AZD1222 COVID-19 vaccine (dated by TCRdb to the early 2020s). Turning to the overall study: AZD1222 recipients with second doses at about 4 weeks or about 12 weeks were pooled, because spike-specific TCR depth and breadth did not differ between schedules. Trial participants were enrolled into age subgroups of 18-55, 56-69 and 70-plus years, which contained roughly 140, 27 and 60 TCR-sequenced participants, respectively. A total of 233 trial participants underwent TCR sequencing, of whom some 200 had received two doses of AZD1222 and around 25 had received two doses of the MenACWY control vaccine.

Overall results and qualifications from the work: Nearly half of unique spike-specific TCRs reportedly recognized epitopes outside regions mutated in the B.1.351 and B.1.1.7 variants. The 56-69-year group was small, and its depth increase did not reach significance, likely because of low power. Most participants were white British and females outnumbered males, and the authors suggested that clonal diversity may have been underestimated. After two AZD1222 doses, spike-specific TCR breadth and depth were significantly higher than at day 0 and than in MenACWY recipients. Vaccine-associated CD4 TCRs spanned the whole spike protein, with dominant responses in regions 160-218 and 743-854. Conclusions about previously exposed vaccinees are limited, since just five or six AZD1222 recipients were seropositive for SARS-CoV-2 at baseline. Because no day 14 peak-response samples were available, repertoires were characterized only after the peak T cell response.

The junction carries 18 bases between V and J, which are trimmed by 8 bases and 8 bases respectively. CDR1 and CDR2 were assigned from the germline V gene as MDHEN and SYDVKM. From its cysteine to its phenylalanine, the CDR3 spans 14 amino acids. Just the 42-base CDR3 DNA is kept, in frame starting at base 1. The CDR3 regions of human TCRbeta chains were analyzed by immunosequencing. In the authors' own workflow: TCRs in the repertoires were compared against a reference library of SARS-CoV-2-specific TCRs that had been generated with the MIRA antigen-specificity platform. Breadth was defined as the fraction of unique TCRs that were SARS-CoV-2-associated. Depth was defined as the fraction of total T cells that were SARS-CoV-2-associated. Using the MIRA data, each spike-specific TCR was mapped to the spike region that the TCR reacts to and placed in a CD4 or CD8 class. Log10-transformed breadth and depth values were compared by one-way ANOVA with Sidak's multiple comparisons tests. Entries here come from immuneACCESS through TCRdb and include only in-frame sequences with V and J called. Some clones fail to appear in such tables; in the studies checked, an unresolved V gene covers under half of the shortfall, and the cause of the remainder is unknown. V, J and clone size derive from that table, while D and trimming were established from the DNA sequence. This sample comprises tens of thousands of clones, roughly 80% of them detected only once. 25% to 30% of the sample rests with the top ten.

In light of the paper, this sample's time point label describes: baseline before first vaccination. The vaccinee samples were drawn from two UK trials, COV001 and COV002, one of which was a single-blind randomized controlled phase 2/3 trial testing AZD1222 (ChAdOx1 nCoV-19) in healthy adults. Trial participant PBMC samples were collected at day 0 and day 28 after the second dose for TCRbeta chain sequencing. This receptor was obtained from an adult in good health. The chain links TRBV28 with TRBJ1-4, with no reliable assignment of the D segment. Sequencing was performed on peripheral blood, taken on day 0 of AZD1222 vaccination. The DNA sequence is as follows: TGTGCCAGCCGTGGTAGGGATTGGCGAGAAAAACTGTTTTTT. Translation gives CASRGRDWREKLFF.